This TCR beta chain was obtained from a study of PD-1 blockade in classical Hodgkin lymphoma. Study-level results: Before treatment, TCR diversity in newly diagnosed patients was reportedly lower than in healthy donors. With CD4+ cells, TCR diversity rose significantly by C4D1, but not with CD8+ cells. Those starting nivolumab under 1 year post-ASCT were excluded.

The CDR3 runs to 15 residues. V shed 0 bases and J shed 3 bases, with 11 bases lying between them. Germline CDR1 reads LNHDA; CDR2 reads SQIVND (reference sequence). Time point defined: cycle 4 day 1 (C4D1), after less than 7 weeks of nivolumab. Relapses following autologous stem cell transplantation were seen in all patients, with brentuximab vedotin exposure varying. A word on this clone: Its antigen is currently unknown.

Some clones are missing from TCRdb's copy, which holds only in-frame ones; the method was immunoSEQ multiplex PCR. The data show about 17,000 clones, about 65% seen once. The sequencing here drew on peripheral blood mononuclear cells (PBMCs), taken before the fourth cycle of nivolumab. The sequence was obtained from a human donor with classical Hodgkin lymphoma. V is TRBV19 and J is TRBJ1-1; D uncertain. The CDR3 bases are TGTGCCAGTAGTATAGAGCTCCTCGGTGACACTGAAGCTTTCTTT. Translation gives CASSIELLGDTEAFF.